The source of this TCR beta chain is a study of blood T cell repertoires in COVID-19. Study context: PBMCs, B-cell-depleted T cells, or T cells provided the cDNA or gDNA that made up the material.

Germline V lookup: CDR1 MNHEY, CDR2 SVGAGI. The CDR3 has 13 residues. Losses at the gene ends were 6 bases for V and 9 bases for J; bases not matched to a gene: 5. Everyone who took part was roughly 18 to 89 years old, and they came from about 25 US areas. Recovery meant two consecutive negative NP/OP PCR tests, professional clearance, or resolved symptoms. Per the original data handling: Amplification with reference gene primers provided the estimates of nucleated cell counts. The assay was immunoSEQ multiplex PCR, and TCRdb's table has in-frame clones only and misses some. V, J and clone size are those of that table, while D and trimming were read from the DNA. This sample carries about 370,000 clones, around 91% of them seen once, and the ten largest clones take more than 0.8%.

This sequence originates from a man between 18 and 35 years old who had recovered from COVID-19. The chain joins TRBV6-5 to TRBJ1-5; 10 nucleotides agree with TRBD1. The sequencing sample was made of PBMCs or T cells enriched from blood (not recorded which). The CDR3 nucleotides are TGTGCCAGCAGGGGACAGGGGAGTGTGCCCCAGCATTTT. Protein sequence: CASRGQGSVPQHF.